These 13 T cell receptor beta chains originate from one sample sequenced in a study of cytomegalovirus exposure and HLA in healthy donors. Vbeta (60) and Jbeta (13) primers were used in the PCR. Measured with immunoSEQ multiplex PCR; TCRdb has only the in-frame clones, and not every one. The top ten hold 3.7% of the sample, which has 90,000 to 150,000 clones, around 77% seen once. The specimen was PBMCs. The source is a human donor in good health.

This clone has more than one count but fewer than ten. This chain connects TRBV18 to TRBJ2-1; the D gene is possibly TRBD1 (5 bases). Germline CDR1 reads KGHSH; CDR2 reads LQKENI. This CDR3 region has 17 residues. Trimming removed 2 bases at V and 1 base at J, with 15 bases between. For the CDR3, the DNA is TGTGCCAGCTCACCAGGGGTCAGGGTAGGGTCCTACAATGAGCAGTTCTTC. The encoded protein is CASSPGVRVGSYNEQFF.

The chain carries TRBV6-7 and TRBJ1-3; D possibly corresponds to TRBD1 (6 bases). TRBV6-7 counts as an open reading frame of uncertain function. The CDR3 extends over 15 amino acids. Trimming removed 2 bases from V and 2 bases from J, with 10 bases in between. The CDR3 region is CASSYQGPPGNTIYF. DNA for the CDR3: TGTGCCAGCAGTTACCAGGGGCCCCCTGGAAACACCATATATTTT.

This clone was seen only a few times. The chain is built from TRBV28 and TRBJ2-1, with 7 bases fitting TRBD2. The junction had 11 bases not matched to a gene; V was cut back by 6 bases and J by 3 bases. The CDR3 totals 16 residues. Germline assignment: CDR1 MDHEN and CDR2 SYDVKM. The CDR3 is CASRPGAGVGYNEQFF. CDR3 coding DNA: TGTGCCAGCAGGCCTGGTGCGGGGGTTGGCTACAATGAGCAGTTCTTC.

The V gene is TRBV9, the J gene TRBJ1-5; D unclear. Germline V gene lookup returns CDR1 SGDLS and CDR2 YYNGEE. V lost 2 bases to trimming and J lost 5 bases, with 8 bases between them. The CDR3 is 13 amino acids. This CDR3 is CASSVDGYQPQHF. The CDR3, as DNA: TGTGCCAGCAGCGTTGACGGGTATCAGCCCCAGCATTTT.

This chain uses TRBV28 with TRBJ1-5, with 9 positions matching TRBD1. This CDR3 is 14 amino acids long. The V and J ends lost 5 bases and 6 bases, in that order; junction bases with no gene match: 5. Per the germline V gene, CDR1 is MDHEN and CDR2 is SYDVKM. CDR3 sequence: CASSPGQGTQPQHF. In DNA form, the CDR3 reads TGTGCCAGCAGTCCGGGACAGGGTACTCAGCCCCAGCATTTT.

As for this clone: Other DNA sequences in this sample translate to the same CDR3. The chain links TRBV6-5 to TRBJ2-1, with 7 positions matching TRBD2. Germline V lookup: CDR1 MNHEY, CDR2 SVGAGI. This CDR3 spans 14 amino acids. The junction had 5 bases not matched to a gene; V was cut back by 2 bases and J by 7 bases. This CDR3 reads CASSYGGRGNEQFF. CDR3 in DNA: TGTGCCAGCAGTTACGGCGGGAGAGGGAATGAGCAGTTCTTC.

The chain links TRBV20-1 to TRBJ2-7; weak D call: TRBD1 (6 bases). Germline loops: CDR1 DFQATT, CDR2 SNEGSKA (reference sequence). The CDR3 spans 11 residues. CDR3 sequence: CGGLATHEQYF. The CDR3 bases are TGCGGGGGCCTCGCAACCCACGAGCAGTACTTC.

The rearrangement links TRBV9 to TRBJ2-4, with D uncertain. V was trimmed by 4 bases and J by 9 bases, leaving 11 bases between them. This CDR3 has 12 amino acids. CDR1 is SGDLS and CDR2 is YYNGEE in the germline V gene. CDR3 region: CASSPESGIQYF. CDR3 bases: TGTGCCAGCAGCCCGGAATCGGGCATTCAGTACTTC.

V and J are TRBV29-1 and TRBJ1-5, with no clear D. The CDR3 is 13 residues long. Germline loops: CDR1 SQVTM, CDR2 ANQGSEA. Deletions cut 7 bases from V and 4 bases from J, with 14 bases between. CDR3 in DNA: TGCAGCGCCGCAAGGACTTCAAATCAGCCCCAGCATTTT. Its translation: CSAARTSNQPQHF.

The chain links TRBV7-9 to TRBJ2-7; TRBD1 matches 10 bases. This CDR3 is 12 amino acids long. Germline V gene data show CDR1 as SEHNR and CDR2 as FQNEAQ (reference sequence). V was clipped by 11 bases and J by 9 bases; unmatched bases: 10. CDR3 bases: TGTGCCGGAACCCGGGACAGGGGTAGGCAGTACTTC. Amino acid sequence: CAGTRDRGRQYF.

This clone has just a few counts. The chain couples TRBV4-1 to TRBJ1-1, with unresolved D. The CDR3 runs to 14 residues. The germline V gene encodes CDR1 MGHRA and CDR2 YSYEKL. V was cut by 0 bases and J by 5 bases, with 10 bases left in between. CDR3 region: CASSQDGERTEAFF. The CDR3 DNA reads TGCGCCAGCAGCCAAGACGGGGAGAGGACTGAAGCTTTCTTT.

This rearrangement joins TRBV5-5 to TRBJ1-4; a possible D gene is TRBD1 (6 bases). The CDR3 spans 16 residues. Per germline, CDR1 SGHKS and CDR2 YYEKEE (reference sequence). V was cut by 1 base and J by 1 base, with 11 bases left in between. CDR3 in DNA: TGTGCCAGCAGCTTGAGGGGGGGGCGAACTAATGAAAAACTGTTTTTT. Protein: CASSLRGGRTNEKLFF.

This chain uses TRBV6-6 with TRBJ1-1; D is undetermined. This CDR3 is 15 amino acids long. With 5 bases removed from V and 0 bases from J, the gap between germline ends came to 13 bases. CDR1 is MNHNY and CDR2 is SVGAGI in the germline V gene (reference sequence). CDR3 coding DNA: TGTGCCAGCAGTCACATAAGTCCCATGAACACTGAAGCTTTCTTT. Protein product: CASSHISPMNTEAFF.